One and the same sample provided the 19 T cell receptor beta chains below, sequenced in a study of blood T cell repertoires in COVID-19. Method: immunoSEQ multiplex PCR; TCRdb's copy keeps in-frame clones and lacks some. The repertoire holds approximately 310,000 clones, with approximately 91% as singletons. Sequenced input: PBMCs or T cells enriched from blood (not recorded which). The receptors derive from a man in his sixties who had recovered from COVID-19.

The chain employs TRBV5-4 and TRBJ2-5; TRBD1 is a possible D gene (6 bases). Germline V gives CDR1 SGHNT, CDR2 YYREEE (reference sequence). The CDR3 is 15 amino acids. V lost 4 bases and J lost 4, with 17 bases in between. The DNA for the CDR3 is TGTGCCAGCAGCCCGGAGAGGGGGAAGCGAGAGACCCAGTACTTC. Amino acids: CASSPERGKRETQYF.

The rearrangement uses TRBV19 and TRBJ2-2; 13 nucleotides match TRBD2. Germline V gene data show CDR1 as LNHDA and CDR2 as SQIVND (reference sequence). V shed 6 bases and J 3 bases; nucleotides not matched to a gene: 4. There are 16 residues in the CDR3. CDR3 loop: CASRRTSGSHTGELFF. CDR3 DNA: TGTGCCAGTAGAAGGACTAGCGGGAGTCACACCGGGGAGCTGTTTTTT.

The J gene is TRBJ1-5, the V gene TRBV2; 8 nucleotides line up with TRBD1. The CDR3 has 16 residues. The V segment lost 7 bases and the J segment 2 bases; nucleotides outside the gene matches: 10. Germline V gene data show CDR1 as SNHLY and CDR2 as FYNNEI. In nucleotides, the CDR3 is TGTGCCAGCAACAGAGGGACAGGATGGGGCAATCAGCCCCAGCATTTT. Its translation: CASNRGTGWGNQPQHF.

The rearrangement links TRBV16 to TRBJ1-1; 10 bases line up with TRBD1. There are 13 residues in the CDR3. J gave up 11 bases and V 4 bases, and 7 bases lay outside the gene matches. CDR1 and CDR2 from the germline V gene are KGHSY and FQNENV. The CDR3 DNA reads as TGTGCCAGCAGCCTTACCGGGACAGGGGATGCTTTCTTT. It codes for CASSLTGTGDAFF. Looking up the rest from reference TRBV16 and TRBJ1-1 gives the full variable domain: GEEVAQTPKHLVRGEGQKAKLYCAPIKGHSYVFWYQQVLKNEFKFLISFQNENVFDETGMPKERFSAKCLPNSPCSLEIQATKLEDSAVYFCASSLTGTGDAFFGQGTRLTVV.

The rearrangement uses TRBV11-2 and TRBJ2-5; 8 bases agree with TRBD2. The CDR3 covers 17 residues. V dropped 1 base and J dropped 3; count of bases not matched to a gene: 10. Germline V gene sequence: CDR1 SGHAT, CDR2 FQNNGV. CDR3 amino acids: CASSLVPGLVPKETQYF. CDR3 coding DNA: TGTGCCAGCAGCTTAGTCCCGGGACTAGTACCTAAAGAGACCCAGTACTTC.

The J gene is TRBJ1-2, the V gene TRBV6-2 or TRBV6-3; D is undetermined. The CDR3 sequence is 13 residues long. Germline lookup yields CDR1 MNHEY and CDR2 SVGEGT. Deletions cut 2 bases from V and 3 bases from J, with 7 bases between. CDR3 in amino acids: CASSYLQHYGYTF. CDR3 bases: TGTGCCAGCAGTTACCTACAGCACTATGGCTACACCTTC.

The chain is built from TRBV5-4 and TRBJ2-7, with D perhaps matching TRBD1 (5 bases). Germline values: CDR1 SGHNT, CDR2 YYREEE (reference sequence). The CDR3 sequence is 14 residues long. V gave up 4 bases and J gave up 5 bases, with 16 bases separating them. This CDR3 is CASSPDQGWDEQYF. The CDR3 DNA is TGTGCCAGCAGCCCCGATCAGGGTTGGGACGAGCAGTACTTC.

This sequence joins TRBV29-1 and TRBJ2-7; 7 positions match TRBD1. V was clipped by 6 bases and J by 6 bases; unmatched bases: 8. Germline CDR1 and CDR2: SQVTM and ANQGSEA. This CDR3 region has 12 residues. The CDR3 DNA sequence: TGCAGCGTCCGACAGGGATGGGGCGAGCAGTACTTC. Amino acid sequence: CSVRQGWGEQYF.

The genes are TRBV6-6 and TRBJ2-7; a possible D gene is TRBD1 (6 bases). CDR1 is MNHNY, CDR2 SVGAGI, per germline (reference sequence). The CDR3 covers 15 residues. Trimming pared 6 bases from V and 0 bases from J, leaving 15 bases between. The CDR3 loop reads CASSPRDTVSYEQYF. DNA of the CDR3: TGTGCCAGCAGCCCCCGGGACACCGTCTCCTACGAGCAGTACTTC.

This clone appeared a single time. The V call is TRBV14, the J call TRBJ2-7, with a possible D match to TRBD2 (6 bases). The germline V gene encodes CDR1 SGHDN and CDR2 FVKESK. V shed 8 bases and J shed 4 bases, with 15 bases lying between them. There are 13 residues in the CDR3. This CDR3 reads CASGYGGAYEQYF. The CDR3 nucleotides read TGTGCCAGCGGATACGGAGGGGCTTACGAGCAGTACTTC.

V and J are TRBV5-1 and TRBJ2-7; weak D call: TRBD1 (6 bases). Trimming removed 1 base at V and 0 bases at J, with 11 bases between. The germline CDR1 and CDR2 sequences are SGHRS and YFSETQ. There are 15 residues in the CDR3. CDR3 in DNA: TGCGCCAGCAGCTTGCAGGGGACCATCTCCTACGAGCAGTACTTC. Translation: CASSLQGTISYEQYF.

V and J are TRBV6-2 or TRBV6-3 and TRBJ2-5; TRBD1 matches 10 bases. V gave up 0 bases and J gave up 1 base; unmatched junction bases: 5. This CDR3 region has 17 residues. Germline lookup yields CDR1 MNHEY and CDR2 SVGEGT. The CDR3 sequence is CASSYSPGQGSQETQYF. CDR3 bases: TGTGCCAGCAGTTACTCGCCGGGACAGGGGTCCCAAGAGACCCAGTACTTC.

The gene calls are TRBV5-8 and TRBJ2-1; the D gene is possibly TRBD1 (6 bases). Germline V gene sequence: CDR1 SGHTS, CDR2 YDEGEE. The V gene lost 5 bases and the J gene lost 7 bases, with 13 bases spanning the gap. CDR3 length: 13 amino acids. CDR3 DNA: TGTGCCAGCAGGGTACAGGGTAGGAATGAGCAGTTCTTC. Its translation is CASRVQGRNEQFF.

This chain joins TRBV20-1 and TRBJ2-7; 7 nucleotides agree with TRBD1. Losses at the gene ends were 3 bases for V and 2 bases for J; bases not matched to a gene: 7. This CDR3 has 14 amino acids. Germline-derived CDR1 and CDR2 are DFQATT and SNEGSKA (reference sequence). In DNA form, the CDR3 reads TGCAGTGCTAGTTCCGGACAGGCAACCTACGAGCAGTACTTC. Protein product: CSASSGQATYEQYF.

This clone was counted a single time. V gene TRBV7-2 combines with J gene TRBJ2-3; the match to TRBD2 covers 10 bases. CDR1 and CDR2 (germline): SGHTA, FQGNSA. V gave up 0 bases and J gave up 6 bases; unmatched junction bases: 0. This CDR3 has 14 residues. The CDR3 nucleotides are TGTGCCAGCAGCTTAGCTAGCGGGAGGGATACGCAGTATTTT. It translates to CASSLASGRDTQYF.

V is TRBV5-4 and J is TRBJ2-5; 11 bases map to TRBD2. V lost 2 bases and J lost 4; bases outside the gene matches: 4. The V gene's germline CDR1 is SGHNT and CDR2 YYREEE (reference sequence). This CDR3 region has 15 residues. The CDR3 protein is CASSFSGRAGETQYF. CDR3 DNA sequence: TGTGCCAGCAGCTTTAGCGGGAGGGCCGGAGAGACCCAGTACTTC.

This clone turned up a few times. The V and J genes are TRBV11-2 and TRBJ1-1; D perhaps matches TRBD1 (5 bases). CDR1 and CDR2 (germline): SGHAT, FQNNGV. Trimming took off 1 base at V and 0 bases at J, with 9 bases between the two ends. The CDR3 extends over 15 amino acids. CDR3 protein: CASSLAQGMNTEAFF. The CDR3 DNA reads as TGTGCCAGCAGCTTAGCCCAGGGCATGAACACTGAAGCTTTCTTT.

The rearrangement uses TRBV19 and TRBJ2-1; TRBD2 matches 7 bases. Trimming cost V 7 bases and J 5 bases; bases outside gene matches: 11. The CDR3 covers 15 residues. Germline lookup yields CDR1 LNHDA and CDR2 SQIVND (reference sequence). The DNA for the CDR3 is TGTGCCAGTACCCCCTGGAGGGGAGGGGACAATGAGCAGTTCTTC. Its translation is CASTPWRGGDNEQFF.

This clone was detected once. The V call is TRBV2, the J call TRBJ1-6; a possible D gene is TRBD1 (6 bases). The length of the CDR3 is 16 residues. Trimming removed 6 bases at V and 0 bases at J, with 12 bases between. Germline values: CDR1 SNHLY, CDR2 FYNNEI. CDR3 in amino acids: CASSLQGSSYNSPLHF. CDR3 sequence (DNA): TGTGCCAGCAGCTTACAGGGCAGCTCCTATAATTCACCCCTCCACTTT.